This TCR beta chain originates from a study of memory CD4+ T cells and cytomegalovirus serostatus. Trimming stripped 4 bases from V and 0 bases from J, with 11 bases between. The length of the CDR3 is 15 residues. Germline lookup yields CDR1 SGDLS and CDR2 YYNGEE. Assay used: immunoSEQ multiplex PCR; TCRdb lists only in-frame clones, some missing. The table shows 45,000 to 60,000 clones, with around four fifths occurring only once. Single viable CD3+CD4+CD8-CD45RO+ cells were sorted as the memory CD4+ T cells. This sequence was found in an adult in good health and CMV-seropositive. The sequencing input was memory CD4+ T cells from blood. This chain links TRBV9 with TRBJ2-1; D uncertain. The CDR3 reads CASSSRVSSYNEQFF. For the CDR3, the DNA is TGTGCCAGCAGCTCTAGGGTCAGCTCCTACAATGAGCAGTTCTTC.